A single sample is the source of the 9 T cell receptor beta chains below, sequenced in a study of blood T cell repertoires in COVID-19. Sequencing was performed with immunoSEQ multiplex PCR; in TCRdb, only in-frame clones are kept and a portion is missing. The sample has about 73,000 clones; about 86% are singletons. The sequenced sample consisted of peripheral blood. The receptors stem from a human donor in a cohort sampled during active COVID-19.

V and J are TRBV29-1 and TRBJ2-6; 9 bases are a match to TRBD1. Per germline, CDR1 SQVTM and CDR2 ANQGSEA. The CDR3 is 16 amino acids. V was pared by 5 bases and J by 1 base, with 6 bases of the junction left unmatched. CDR3 in DNA: TGCAGCGTTCTGGACAGGGGTCCATCTGGGGCCAACGTCCTGACTTTC. Protein: CSVLDRGPSGANVLTF.

J is TRBJ1-2 and V is TRBV19; 10 bases match TRBD1. The CDR3 loop spans 17 amino acids. Germline lookup yields CDR1 LNHDA and CDR2 SQIVND (reference sequence). J lost 0 bases, V lost 1 base, and 5 bases had no gene match. The CDR3 nucleotides are TGTGCCAGTAGTATAGCTGGGACAGGGGTAGCTAACTATGGCTACACCTTC. Translated, it gives CASSIAGTGVANYGYTF. Full variable domain (remainder filled in from reference TRBV19 and TRBJ1-2): DGGITQSPKYLFRKEGQNVTLSCEQNLNHDAMYWYRQDPGQGLRLIYYSQIVNDFQKGDIAEGYSVSREKKESFPLTVTSAQKNPTAFYLCASSIAGTGVANYGYTFGSGTRLTVV.

This clone was detected a few times. V and J are TRBV5-8 and TRBJ2-7, with TRBD2 as a possible D gene (6 bases). The ends were cut back, 7 bases at V and 3 bases at J, with 23 bases in the middle. CDR1 and CDR2 (germline): SGHTS, YDEGEE. The CDR3 totals 16 residues. The CDR3 DNA reads TGTGCCAGCGGTTATGGTGGGGGGATCGGGCGCTACGAGCAGTACTTC. Protein product: CASGYGGGIGRYEQYF.

This clone is a singleton in its sample. The V gene is TRBV29-1, the J gene TRBJ2-2, with a tentative D call TRBD1 (5 bases). The CDR3 sequence is 15 residues long. CDR1 and CDR2 from the germline V gene are SQVTM and ANQGSEA. Trimming took off 4 bases at V and 0 bases at J, with 12 bases between the two ends. CDR3 region: CSVVKGASNTGELFF. The CDR3 DNA is TGCAGCGTTGTTAAAGGGGCTTCGAACACCGGGGAGCTGTTTTTT.

This chain joins TRBV10-3 and TRBJ2-2; TRBD1 aligns across 8 bases. CDR1 and CDR2 from the germline V gene are ENHRY and SYGVKD. The CDR3 sequence is 18 residues long. The ends lost 0 bases at V and 4 bases at J; junction bases unmatched: 10. CDR3 loop: CAISESDPTGAGTGELFF. The CDR3 DNA is TGTGCCATCAGTGAGTCAGACCCGACAGGGGCGGGCACCGGGGAGCTGTTTTTT.

This rearrangement joins TRBV5-4 to TRBJ2-3; weak D call: TRBD1 (6 bases). V lost 4 bases, J lost 0 bases, and 12 bases lay in between. The germline CDR1 and CDR2 sequences are SGHNT and YYREEE (reference sequence). The CDR3 covers 15 residues. The CDR3 coding sequence is TGTGCCAGCAGCCCGACAGGCCGGAGCACAGATACGCAGTATTTT. It specifies CASSPTGRSTDTQYF.

This clone occurred once. The chain combines TRBV4-2 with TRBJ2-7, with D possibly TRBD1 on 5 matching bases. The CDR3 consists of 15 residues. Germline assignment: CDR1 LGHNA and CDR2 YNFKEQ. V lost 0 bases and J 9 bases, leaving 18 bases between the germline ends. The CDR3 loop is CASSQDDRGQGWQYF. DNA for the CDR3: TGTGCCAGCAGCCAAGATGATAGGGGCCAGGGTTGGCAGTACTTC.

On this clone itself: Other DNA sequences from this sample encode an identical CDR3 as well. V is TRBV14 and J is TRBJ2-2; D gene unclear. The CDR3 sequence is 12 residues long. The V end lost 4 bases, the J end lost 3 bases, and 3 bases lay between the germline ends. The germline V gene encodes CDR1 SGHDN and CDR2 FVKESK. CDR3 residues: CASSPDTGELFF. The CDR3 nucleotides read TGTGCCAGCAGCCCCGACACCGGGGAGCTGTTTTTT.

This clone was counted only a few times. The rearrangement joins TRBV12-3 or TRBV12-4 to TRBJ1-3; D not certain. V lost 9 bases, J lost 2 bases, and 8 bases lay in between. The CDR3 consists of 12 residues. CDR3 in amino acids: CASSRAGNTIYF. The CDR3 DNA follows: TGTGCCAGTTCCCGGGCTGGAAACACCATATATTTT.